This T cell receptor beta chain was identified in a study of shared clonotypes between healthy human individuals (dated by TCRdb to 2019 to 2021). Looking at the study overall: Two women and three men aged 18 to 49 years were included in the cohort. For each donor, CD4 naive and CD4 memory were each run on three plates, CD8 naive on two plates, and CD8 memory on one plate. Blood TCR repertoires of roughly five healthy adults were deeply sequenced to estimate repertoire size and the extent of clonotype sharing between individuals. Per donor, leukapheresis produced somewhere between about 0.94 and 10 billion PBMCs. To increase sequencing depth and limit assay-specific biases, TCR repertoire library preparation and sequencing were carried out by different laboratories using diverse techniques. Study-wide conclusions, independent of this receptor: Across a handful of donors, about 5.2% of naive CD4, over 3% of naive CD8, approximately 2.5% of memory CD4, and 0.4% of memory CD8 clonotypes were shared. Even with the large sequencing depth, rarefaction of the sorted-subset datasets indicated that sequencing was incomplete. Because the study included a small number of donors, the genetic and exposure-history diversity represented was limited. Clonotypes shared by all four sorted-subset donors showed higher generation probabilities than non-shared clonotypes. Based on pairwise subsampling, the degree of clonotype sharing among donors was expected to be affected by sequencing depth. Naive subsets generally had larger estimated clonotype richness than memory subsets. Only blood was sampled, and tissue TCR repertoires likely differ from those in blood.

Turning to this clone: Its antigen is still unknown. Per-nucleotide qualities are absent, and no much larger clonotype sits a single base away.

Using the deep immunoSEQ assay, multiplex PCR amplified TCR CDR3 regions from genomic DNA. Extracted genomic DNA from each cell subset was distributed evenly across all wells of several immunoSEQ 96-well plates, and each plate was treated as a replicate. For sorted subsets, roughly 200 ng of genomic DNA, equivalent to around 30,000 T cell genomes, went into each replicate PCR. Purified libraries were measured with a Qubit 3.0 fluorometer, size-checked on a Bioanalyzer 2100, and measured again with the KAPA Library Quantification kit. A separate single-read 150-cycle Illumina NextSeq 550 flow cell was used to sequence each immunoSEQ 96-well plate. On the authors' methods: Because the immunoSEQ output included only junctional sequences and no quality scores, the filtering could not be the same as the filtering used for full-length reads. Sequences were annotated with PyIR, a Python wrapper for IgBLAST v1.9, using IMGT germline references to assign V/J genes and CDR3. Reads were removed for weak V/J assignments (E-value above 1e-6), missing CDR3, stop codons, out-of-frame junctions, or ambiguous translated residues. A V3J clonotype was defined by an identical inferred V gene, J gene, and CDR3 amino acid sequence. Percentage overlap between repertoires was computed as shared unique clonotypes divided by the size of the smaller repertoire. RTK rarefaction, the Chao1 estimator, and Recon v2.1 estimates of unobserved clonotypes were used to assess repertoire richness. For all TCRbeta clonotypes obtained by the gDNA method from four donors, generation probabilities were computed with OLGA. The table was pulled from immuneACCESS by TCRdb, which kept in-frame rearrangements only. Such tables lose some clones; where checked, under half of the loss comes from unresolved V genes, and the rest has no known cause. D and trimming come from the DNA, and the V and J calls and clone size come from that table. Across this sample there are around 200,000 clones, with approximately 92% seen only once. The ten largest clones represent 0.065% to 0.07% of the sample.

The donors were healthy, HIV-negative adults with no recently reported acute infections or vaccinations. All donors were Caucasian adults living in Nashville, Tennessee, USA. CD4+ T cells were enriched by magnetic negative selection, after which naive cells were positively selected on CD45RA and the negative fraction was taken as the memory subset. Blood was obtained by leukapheresis, after which PBMCs were separated by Ficoll-Histopaque density gradient centrifugation and cryopreserved in liquid nitrogen vapor phase. Purity and quantity of every magnetically sorted T cell population were checked by analytical flow cytometry. Genomic DNA was isolated from each sorted fraction and quantified by UV absorbance on a Nanodrop 2000c. The receptor was isolated from a woman in her 30s in good health. Sequencing used naive CD4+ T cells sorted from blood. The sample's cell subset or site label, decoded: CD45RA+ positively selected.

The encoded CDR3 is CASSLSLGAGNTEAFF. The nucleotide sequence reads as follows: TGTGCCAGCAGTTTATCCTTGGGGGCCGGGAACACTGAAGCTTTCTTT. Rearrangement joined TRBV28 to TRBJ1-1; the D region possibly corresponds to TRBD1 (6 bases align). In the germline V gene, CDR1 corresponds to MDHEN and CDR2 to SYDVKM. V loses 1 base of germline sequence and J loses 1 base, and the interval between the two ends is 13 bases. The CDR3, from cysteine to phenylalanine, totals 16 residues. The kept DNA is CDR3 alone, 48 bases in frame from the first base.